The 3 T cell receptor beta chains given below trace back to one sample, sequenced in a study of blood T cell repertoires in COVID-19. The repertoire was sequenced with immunoSEQ multiplex PCR; TCRdb's copy has only in-frame clones and lacks some. The sample lists around 60,000 clones, roughly 84% occurring once. The sequenced material came from peripheral blood. Source of these receptors: a man between 45 and 60 years old with COVID-19, enrolled during active disease.

This chain joins TRBV7-3 and TRBJ2-1; tentatively, D is TRBD1 (5 bases). Germline V gene sequence: CDR1 SGHTA, CDR2 FQGTGA. Trimming left V 5 bases short and J 5 bases short, with 10 bases between. The length of the CDR3 is 13 residues. DNA for the CDR3: TGTGCCAGCAGCGCACAGGCTAACAATGAGCAGTTCTTC. It codes for CASSAQANNEQFF.

CDR3 loop: CASSGGAQETQYF. The CDR3 DNA follows: TGTGCCAGCTCGGGGGGAGCCCAAGAGACCCAGTACTTC. The rearrangement joins TRBV18 to TRBJ2-5; TRBD2 is a possible D gene (6 bases). The germline gives CDR1 KGHSH, CDR2 LQKENI. Trimming shortened V by 6 bases and J by 1 base, and 9 bases separated the two germline ends. CDR3 length: 13 amino acids.

J is TRBJ2-2 and V is TRBV2, with D perhaps matching TRBD1 (6 bases). The CDR3 runs 13 residues. Germline loops: CDR1 SNHLY, CDR2 FYNNEI. Trimming shortened V by 8 bases and J by 5 bases, and 12 bases separated the two germline ends. The CDR3 nucleotides are TGTGCCAGCTCCAGGGGCGGGACCGGGGAGCTGTTTTTT. This encodes CASSRGGTGELFF.